Below are 13 T cell receptor beta chains sequenced from a single sample in a study of cytomegalovirus exposure and HLA in healthy donors. PCR involved 60 Vbeta and 13 Jbeta primers. Sequencing was performed with immunoSEQ multiplex PCR; in TCRdb, only in-frame clones are kept and a portion is missing. This table holds under 150,000 clones, about 78% found once. Sequenced material: PBMCs. The receptors were sampled from a middle-aged man in good health and CMV-seropositive.

This clone was seen more than once but under ten times. The chain joins TRBV2 to TRBJ2-2; 9 bases map to TRBD1. From germline, CDR1 is SNHLY and CDR2 FYNNEI. The CDR3 is 15 residues long. J was trimmed by 4 bases and V by 4 bases; bases with no gene match: 4. CDR3 DNA: TGTGCCAGCAGTGCACGACAGGGGGGCACCGGGGAGCTGTTTTTT. Protein: CASSARQGGTGELFF.

The CDR3 is CASRTGKTFYEQYF. The CDR3 DNA is TGTGCCAGCAGAACCGGGAAGACTTTCTACGAGCAGTACTTC. This chain joins TRBV6-5 and TRBJ2-7; D possibly corresponds to TRBD2 (5 bases). The CDR3 runs 14 residues. V gave up 6 bases and J gave up 3 bases, with 15 bases separating them. Germline V CDR1 and CDR2: MNHEY, SVGAGI.

The chain couples TRBV28 to TRBJ1-2, with 8 bases that match TRBD1. Germline V CDR1 and CDR2: MDHEN, SYDVKM. The CDR3 contains 14 residues. V trimming: 3 bases; J trimming: 4 bases; junction bases outside the gene matches: 4. CDR3 nucleotide sequence: TGTGCCAGCAGTTTGGGTGGACAGGGCTATGGCTACACCTTC. Amino acids: CASSLGGQGYGYTF.

CDR3 nucleotide sequence: TGTGCCAGCAGCTTCGACAGGGGTTTGAATGAGCAGTTCTTC. This gives the protein CASSFDRGLNEQFF. The rearrangement links TRBV6-5 to TRBJ2-1; TRBD1 matches 8 bases. The CDR3 consists of 14 residues. Germline V gives CDR1 MNHEY, CDR2 SVGAGI. Trimming took 6 bases from V and 7 from J; bases not matched to a gene: 8.

This sequence joins TRBV19 and TRBJ1-5, with 8 positions matching TRBD1. Germline CDR1 and CDR2: LNHDA and SQIVND (reference sequence). The V segment lost 8 bases and the J segment 1 base; nucleotides outside the gene matches: 7. The CDR3 is 15 amino acids. The CDR3 region has the DNA TGTGCCAGTGTTGACAGGGGATTAAGCAATCAGCCCCAGCATTTT. This encodes CASVDRGLSNQPQHF.

The chain couples TRBV4-2 to TRBJ2-7; a possible D gene is TRBD2 (6 bases). This CDR3 region has 15 residues. The germline V gene encodes CDR1 LGHNA and CDR2 YNFKEQ. Deletions cut 5 bases from V and 4 bases from J, with 18 bases between. For the CDR3, the DNA is TGTGCCAGCAGCGAGGGCCTCGGGAGAGAATACGAGCAGTACTTC. It specifies CASSEGLGREYEQYF.

The V and J genes are TRBV5-4 and TRBJ2-7; no definite D call. V was cut by 4 bases and J by 1 base, with 12 bases left in between. The germline CDR1 and CDR2 sequences are SGHNT and YYREEE (reference sequence). This CDR3 contains 14 residues. CDR3 sequence reads: CASSPELISYEQYF. In DNA, the CDR3 is TGTGCCAGCAGCCCCGAACTGATATCCTACGAGCAGTACTTC.

This CDR3 reads CASSLQAGPQPQHF. The DNA for the CDR3 is TGTGCCAGCAGCTTGCAGGCAGGGCCACAGCCCCAGCATTTT. V and J are TRBV5-5 and TRBJ1-5; a weak D match, TRBD1 (5 bases). The CDR3 is 14 residues long. Germline CDR1 reads SGHKS; CDR2 reads YYEKEE (reference sequence). Trimming removed 1 base at V and 7 bases at J, with 12 bases between.

The chain combines TRBV5-5 with TRBJ1-6, with 9 bases aligning to TRBD1. CDR3 size: 15 residues. Germline values: CDR1 SGHKS, CDR2 YYEKEE (reference sequence). Germline trimming cut 0 bases from V and 11 bases from J; bases unmatched to any gene: 6. Here the CDR3 reads CASSLEGQGVTPLHF. CDR3 in DNA: TGTGCCAGCAGCTTGGAGGGACAGGGTGTTACACCCCTCCACTTT.

The chain carries TRBV2 and TRBJ1-5; 8 nucleotides match TRBD1. CDR3 length: 15 amino acids. The J segment lost 2 bases and the V segment lost 4 bases, leaving 4 bases of the junction unmatched. Germline loops: CDR1 SNHLY, CDR2 FYNNEI. DNA for the CDR3: TGTGCCAGCAGTGGGACAGGGCTGGGCAATCAGCCCCAGCATTTT. Protein: CASSGTGLGNQPQHF.

The J gene is TRBJ2-1, the V gene TRBV7-6; 7 bases align to TRBD2. The junction had 5 bases not matched to a gene; V was cut back by 2 bases and J by 1 base. This CDR3 contains 16 residues. CDR1 is SGHVS and CDR2 is FNYEAQ in the germline V gene. The chain's CDR3 is CASSLRGGDSYNEQFF. In nucleotides, the CDR3 is TGTGCCAGCAGCTTACGGGGAGGGGATTCCTACAATGAGCAGTTCTTC.

The chain couples TRBV27 to TRBJ2-7; 9 nucleotides agree with TRBD1. The CDR3 covers 15 residues. Unmatched junction bases numbered 6, after V lost 2 bases and J lost 4 bases. Per germline, CDR1 MNHEY and CDR2 SMNVEV (reference sequence). CDR3 loop: CASSLPGTGQYEQYF. The CDR3, as DNA: TGTGCCAGCAGTTTACCCGGGACAGGGCAATACGAGCAGTACTTC.

The chain is built from TRBV5-4 and TRBJ1-1; 9 bases match TRBD1. Trimming at V came to 4 bases and at J to 7 bases, leaving 14 bases not matched to a gene. Germline V lookup: CDR1 SGHNT, CDR2 YYREEE (reference sequence). The CDR3 sequence is 16 residues long. CDR3 protein: CASSLYGTGSGGEAFF. The DNA of the CDR3 is TGTGCCAGCAGCCTCTACGGGACAGGGAGTGGTGGTGAAGCTTTCTTT.